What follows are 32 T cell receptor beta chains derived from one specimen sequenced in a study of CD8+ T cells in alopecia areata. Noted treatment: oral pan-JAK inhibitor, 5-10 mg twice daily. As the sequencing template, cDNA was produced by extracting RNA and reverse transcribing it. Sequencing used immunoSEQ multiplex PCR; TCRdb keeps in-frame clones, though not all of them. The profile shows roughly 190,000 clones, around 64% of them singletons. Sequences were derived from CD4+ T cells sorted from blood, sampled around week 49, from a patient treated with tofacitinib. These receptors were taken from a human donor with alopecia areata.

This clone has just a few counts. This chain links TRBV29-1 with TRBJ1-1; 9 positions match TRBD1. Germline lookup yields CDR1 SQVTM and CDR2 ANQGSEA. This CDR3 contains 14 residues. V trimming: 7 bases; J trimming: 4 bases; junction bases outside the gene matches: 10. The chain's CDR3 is CSAGRQGGRTEAFF. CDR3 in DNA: TGCAGCGCGGGAAGACAGGGGGGCCGCACTGAAGCTTTCTTT.

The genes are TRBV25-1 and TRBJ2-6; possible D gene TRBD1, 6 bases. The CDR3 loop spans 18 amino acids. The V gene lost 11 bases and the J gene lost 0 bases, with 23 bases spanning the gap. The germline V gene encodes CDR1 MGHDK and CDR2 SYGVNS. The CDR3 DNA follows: TGTGCCGCGGCACCCGGGACATTAGTTCTCTCTGGGGCCAACGTCCTGACTTTC. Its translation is CAAAPGTLVLSGANVLTF.

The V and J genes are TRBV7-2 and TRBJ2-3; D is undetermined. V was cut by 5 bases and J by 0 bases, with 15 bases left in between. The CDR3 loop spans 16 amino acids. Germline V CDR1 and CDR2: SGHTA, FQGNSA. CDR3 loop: CASSPTKGTSTDTQYF. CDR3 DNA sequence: TGTGCCAGCAGCCCGACGAAAGGAACCAGCACAGATACGCAGTATTTT.

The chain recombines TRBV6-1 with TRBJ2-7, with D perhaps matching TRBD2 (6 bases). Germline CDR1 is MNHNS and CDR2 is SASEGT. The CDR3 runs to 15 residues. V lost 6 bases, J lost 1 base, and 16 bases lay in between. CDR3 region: CASRPGWGDSYEQYF. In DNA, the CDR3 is TGTGCCAGCAGACCCGGCTGGGGGGATTCCTACGAGCAGTACTTC.

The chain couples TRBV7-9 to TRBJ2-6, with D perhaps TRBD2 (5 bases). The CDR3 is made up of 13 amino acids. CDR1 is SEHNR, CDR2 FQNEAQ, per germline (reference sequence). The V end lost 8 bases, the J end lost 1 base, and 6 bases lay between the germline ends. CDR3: CASRGSGANVLTF. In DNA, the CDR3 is TGTGCCAGCCGGGGATCTGGGGCCAACGTCCTGACTTTC.

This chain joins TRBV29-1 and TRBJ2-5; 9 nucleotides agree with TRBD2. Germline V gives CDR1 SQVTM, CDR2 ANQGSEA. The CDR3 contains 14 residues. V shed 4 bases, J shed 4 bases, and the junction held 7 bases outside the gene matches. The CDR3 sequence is CSVGVSGGGETQYF. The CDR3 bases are TGCAGCGTTGGGGTTAGCGGGGGCGGAGAGACCCAGTACTTC.

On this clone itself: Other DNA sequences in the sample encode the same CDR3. The CDR3 is CASSLEGYSNQPQHF. CDR3 nucleotides: TGCGCCAGCAGCTTGGAGGGCTATAGCAATCAGCCCCAGCATTTT. The V call is TRBV5-1, the J call TRBJ1-5; D is uncertain. The CDR3 contains 15 residues. Germline-derived CDR1 and CDR2 are SGHRS and YFSETQ. The ends were cut back, 0 bases at V and 0 bases at J, with 7 bases in the middle.

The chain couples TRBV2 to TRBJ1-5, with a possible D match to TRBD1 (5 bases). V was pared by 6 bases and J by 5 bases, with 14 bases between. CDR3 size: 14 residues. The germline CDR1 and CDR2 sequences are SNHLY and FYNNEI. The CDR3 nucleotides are TGTGCCAGCAGAGTACAGGATTGGTATCAGCCCCAGCATTTT. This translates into CASRVQDWYQPQHF.

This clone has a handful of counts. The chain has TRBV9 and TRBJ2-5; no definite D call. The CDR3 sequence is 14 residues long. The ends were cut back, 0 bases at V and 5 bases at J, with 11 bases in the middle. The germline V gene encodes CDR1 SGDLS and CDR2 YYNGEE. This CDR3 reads CASSVGVNEETQYF. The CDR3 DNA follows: TGTGCCAGCAGCGTAGGGGTCAATGAGGAGACCCAGTACTTC.

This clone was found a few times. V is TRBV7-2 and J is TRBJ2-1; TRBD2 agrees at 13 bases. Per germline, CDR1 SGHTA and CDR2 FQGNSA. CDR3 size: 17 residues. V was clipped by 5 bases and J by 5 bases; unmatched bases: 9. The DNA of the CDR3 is TGTGCCAGCAGCCCCCCGCGGACTAGCGGGGGCCACAATGAGCAGTTCTTC. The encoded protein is CASSPPRTSGGHNEQFF.

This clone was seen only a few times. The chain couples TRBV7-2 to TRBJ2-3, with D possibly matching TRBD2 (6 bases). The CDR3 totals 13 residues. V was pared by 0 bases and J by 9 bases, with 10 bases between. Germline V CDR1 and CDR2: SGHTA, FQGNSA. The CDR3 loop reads CASSLADYSTQYF. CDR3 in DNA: TGTGCCAGCAGCTTAGCGGACTATTCGACGCAGTATTTT.

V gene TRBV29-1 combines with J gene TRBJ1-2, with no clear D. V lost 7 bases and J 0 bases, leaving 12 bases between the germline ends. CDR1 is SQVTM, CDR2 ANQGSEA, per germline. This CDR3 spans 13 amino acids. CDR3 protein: CSADSNTNYGYTF. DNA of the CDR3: TGCAGCGCCGACTCCAACACTAACTATGGCTACACCTTC. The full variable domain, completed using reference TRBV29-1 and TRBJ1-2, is SAVISQKPSRDICQRGTSLTIQCQVDSQVTMMFWYRQQPGQSLTLIATANQGSEATYESGFVIDKFPISRPNLTFSTLTVSNMSPEDSSIYLCSADSNTNYGYTFGSGTRLTVV.

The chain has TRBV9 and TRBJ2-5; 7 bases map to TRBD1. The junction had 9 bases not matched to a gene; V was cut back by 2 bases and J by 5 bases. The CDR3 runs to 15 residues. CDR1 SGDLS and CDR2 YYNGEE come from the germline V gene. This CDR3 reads CASSVGQRRLETQYF. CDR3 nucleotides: TGTGCCAGCAGCGTGGGACAGAGGCGTTTGGAGACCCAGTACTTC.

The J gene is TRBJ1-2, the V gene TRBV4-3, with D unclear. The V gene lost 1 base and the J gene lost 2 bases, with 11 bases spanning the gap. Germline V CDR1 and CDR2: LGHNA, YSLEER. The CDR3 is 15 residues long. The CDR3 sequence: CASSQGTDLNYGYTF. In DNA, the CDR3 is TGCGCCAGCAGCCAAGGGACGGATCTAAACTATGGCTACACCTTC.

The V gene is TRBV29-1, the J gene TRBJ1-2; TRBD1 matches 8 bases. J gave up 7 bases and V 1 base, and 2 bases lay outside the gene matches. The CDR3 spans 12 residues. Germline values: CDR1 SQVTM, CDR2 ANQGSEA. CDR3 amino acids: CSVEGTGIGYTF. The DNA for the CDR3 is TGCAGCGTTGAAGGGACAGGGATTGGCTACACCTTC. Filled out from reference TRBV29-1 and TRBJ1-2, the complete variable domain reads SAVISQKPSRDICQRGTSLTIQCQVDSQVTMMFWYRQQPGQSLTLIATANQGSEATYESGFVIDKFPISRPNLTFSTLTVSNMSPEDSSIYLCSVEGTGIGYTFGSGTRLTVV.

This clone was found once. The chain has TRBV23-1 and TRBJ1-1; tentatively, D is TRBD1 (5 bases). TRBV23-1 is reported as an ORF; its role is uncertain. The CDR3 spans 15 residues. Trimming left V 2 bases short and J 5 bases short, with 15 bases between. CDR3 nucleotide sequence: TGCGCCAGCAGTCAACTAAGGACACCCAGGACTGAAGCTTTCTTT. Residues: CASSQLRTPRTEAFF.

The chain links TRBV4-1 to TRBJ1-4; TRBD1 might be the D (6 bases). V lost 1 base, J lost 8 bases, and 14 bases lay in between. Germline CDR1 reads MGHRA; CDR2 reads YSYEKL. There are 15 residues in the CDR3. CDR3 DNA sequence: TGCGCCAGCAGCCAAGGACGACAGGACGGGGAAAAACTGTTTTTT. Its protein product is CASSQGRQDGEKLFF.

The CDR3 here is CASSYLQIPDSTLHF. CDR3 nucleotide sequence: TGTGCCAGCAGTTACCTCCAGATTCCAGACAGCACCCTCCACTTT. The V and J genes are TRBV2 and TRBJ1-6; TRBD1 might be the D (5 bases). Germline assignment: CDR1 SNHLY and CDR2 FYNNEI. The CDR3 has 15 residues. V was trimmed by 5 bases and J by 14 bases, leaving 22 bases between them.

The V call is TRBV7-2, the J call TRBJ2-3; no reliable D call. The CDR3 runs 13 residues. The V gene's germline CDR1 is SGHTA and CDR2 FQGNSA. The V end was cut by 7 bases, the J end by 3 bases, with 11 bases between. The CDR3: CASNILRTDTQYF. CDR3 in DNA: TGTGCCAGCAACATCCTTCGAACAGATACGCAGTATTTT.

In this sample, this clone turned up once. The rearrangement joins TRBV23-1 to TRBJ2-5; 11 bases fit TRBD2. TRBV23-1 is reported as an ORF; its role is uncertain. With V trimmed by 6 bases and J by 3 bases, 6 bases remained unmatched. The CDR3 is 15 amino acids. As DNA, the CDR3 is TGCGCCAGCAGCGGACTAGCGGGTACCAAAGAGACCCAGTACTTC. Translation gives CASSGLAGTKETQYF.

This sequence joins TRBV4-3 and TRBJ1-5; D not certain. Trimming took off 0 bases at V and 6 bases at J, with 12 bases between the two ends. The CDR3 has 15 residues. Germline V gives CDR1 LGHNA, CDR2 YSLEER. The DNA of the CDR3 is TGCGCCAGCAGCCAAGATCACGAAGGCCTTCAGCCCCAGCATTTT. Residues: CASSQDHEGLQPQHF.

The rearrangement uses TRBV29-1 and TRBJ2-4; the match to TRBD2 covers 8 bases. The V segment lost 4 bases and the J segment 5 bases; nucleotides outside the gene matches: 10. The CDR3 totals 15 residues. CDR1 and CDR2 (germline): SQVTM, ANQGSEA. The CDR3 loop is CSVARGPGGENIQYF. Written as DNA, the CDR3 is TGCAGCGTTGCCCGAGGGCCCGGGGGGGAAAACATTCAGTACTTC.

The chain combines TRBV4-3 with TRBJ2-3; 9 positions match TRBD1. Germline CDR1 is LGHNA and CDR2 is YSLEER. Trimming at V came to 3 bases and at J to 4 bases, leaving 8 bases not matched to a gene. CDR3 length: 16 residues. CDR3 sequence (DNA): TGCGCCAGCAGCCAGGCCGACAGGGGGGTCGCAGATACGCAGTATTTT. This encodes CASSQADRGVADTQYF.

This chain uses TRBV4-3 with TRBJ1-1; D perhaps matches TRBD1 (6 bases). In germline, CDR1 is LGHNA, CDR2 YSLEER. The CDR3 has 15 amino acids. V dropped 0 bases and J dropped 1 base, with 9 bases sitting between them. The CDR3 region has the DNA TGCGCCAGCAGCCAAGAGGGGACAAGGAACACTGAAGCTTTCTTT. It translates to CASSQEGTRNTEAFF.

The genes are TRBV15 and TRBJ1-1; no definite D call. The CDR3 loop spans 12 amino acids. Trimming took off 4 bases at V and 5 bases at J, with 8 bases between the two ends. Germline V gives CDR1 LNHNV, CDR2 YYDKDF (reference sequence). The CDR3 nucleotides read TGTGCCACCAGCATAGGCGTAACTGAAGCTTTCTTT. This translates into CATSIGVTEAFF.

CDR3 sequence reads: CAWSVITGGNSPLHF. The CDR3, as DNA: TGTGCCTGGAGTGTGATTACAGGGGGTAATTCACCCCTCCACTTT. The chain links TRBV30 to TRBJ1-6; 8 nucleotides agree with TRBD1. V lost 0 bases, J lost 6 bases, and 4 bases stayed unmatched. Germline values: CDR1 GTSNPN, CDR2 SVGIG (reference sequence). The length of the CDR3 is 15 residues.

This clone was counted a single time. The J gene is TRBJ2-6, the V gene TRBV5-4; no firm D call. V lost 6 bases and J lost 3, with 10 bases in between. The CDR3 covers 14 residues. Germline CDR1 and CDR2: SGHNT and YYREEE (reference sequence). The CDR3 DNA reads TGTGCCAGCACGACCCCCCGTGGGGCCAACGTCCTGACTTTC. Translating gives CASTTPRGANVLTF.

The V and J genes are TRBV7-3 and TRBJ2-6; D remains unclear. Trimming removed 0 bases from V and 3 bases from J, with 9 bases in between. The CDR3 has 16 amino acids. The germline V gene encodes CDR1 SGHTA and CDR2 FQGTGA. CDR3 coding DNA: TGTGCCAGCAGCTTAACGATGGGGAATGGGGCCAACGTCCTGACTTTC. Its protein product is CASSLTMGNGANVLTF.

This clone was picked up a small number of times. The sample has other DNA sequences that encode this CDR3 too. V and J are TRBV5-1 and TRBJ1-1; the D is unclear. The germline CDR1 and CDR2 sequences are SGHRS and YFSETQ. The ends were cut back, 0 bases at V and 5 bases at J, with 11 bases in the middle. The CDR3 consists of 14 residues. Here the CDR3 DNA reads TGCGCCAGCAGCTTGGCCGGAGGGAATACTGAAGCTTTCTTT. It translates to CASSLAGGNTEAFF.

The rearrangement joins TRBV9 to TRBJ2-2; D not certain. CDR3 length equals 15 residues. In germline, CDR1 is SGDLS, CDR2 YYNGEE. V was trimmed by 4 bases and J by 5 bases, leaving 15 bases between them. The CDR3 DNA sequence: TGTGCCAGCAGCCTCACTGACGGGCAGACCGGGGAGCTGTTTTTT. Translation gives CASSLTDGQTGELFF.

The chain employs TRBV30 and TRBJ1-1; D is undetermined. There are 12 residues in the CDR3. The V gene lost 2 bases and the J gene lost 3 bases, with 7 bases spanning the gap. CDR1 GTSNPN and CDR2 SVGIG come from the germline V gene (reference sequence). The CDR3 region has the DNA TGTGCCTGGAGTTTAGGACACACTGAAGCTTTCTTT. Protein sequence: CAWSLGHTEAFF.

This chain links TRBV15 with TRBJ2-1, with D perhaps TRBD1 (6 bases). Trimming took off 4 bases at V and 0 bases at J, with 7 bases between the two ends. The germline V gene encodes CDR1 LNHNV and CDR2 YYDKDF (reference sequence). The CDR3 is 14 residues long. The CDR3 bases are TGTGCCACCAGCAAAGGGGGCTCCTACAATGAGCAGTTCTTC. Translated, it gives CATSKGGSYNEQFF. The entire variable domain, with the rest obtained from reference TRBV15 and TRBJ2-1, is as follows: DAMVIQNPRYQVTQFGKPVTLSCSQTLNHNVMYWYQQKSSQAPKLLFHYYDKDFNNEADTPDNFQSRRPNTSFCFLDIRSPGLGDTAMYLCATSKGGSYNEQFFGPGTRLTVL.